The 19 T cell receptor beta chains given below trace back to one sample, sequenced in a study of blood T cell repertoires in COVID-19. Sequencing was performed with immunoSEQ multiplex PCR; in TCRdb, only in-frame clones are kept and a portion is missing. The sample contains some 200,000 clones, around 87% of which appear only once. The sequenced material came from peripheral blood. These receptors were obtained from a man younger than 35 with active or convalescent COVID-19.

The V call is TRBV30, the J call TRBJ1-2; tentatively, D is TRBD1 (5 bases). V shed 2 bases and J shed 8 bases, with 15 bases lying between them. This CDR3 comprises 13 residues. CDR1 GTSNPN and CDR2 SVGIG come from the germline V gene (reference sequence). The CDR3 reads CAWSLSREDGYTF. The DNA of the CDR3 is TGTGCCTGGAGTCTGTCCAGGGAGGACGGCTACACCTTC. The full variable domain, completed using reference TRBV30 and TRBJ1-2, is SQTIHQWPATLVQPVGSPLSLECTVEGTSNPNLYWYRQAAGRGLQLLFYSVGIGQISSEVPQNLSASRPQDRQFILSSKKLLLSDSGFYLCAWSLSREDGYTFGSGTRLTVV.

This rearrangement joins TRBV3-1 (or the pseudogene TRBV3-2) to TRBJ2-7; D ambiguous. V lost 0 bases to trimming and J lost 3 bases, with 6 bases between them. The germline gives CDR1 LGHDT, CDR2 YNNKEL (reference sequence). The CDR3 is 13 residues long. DNA for the CDR3: TGTGCCAGCAGCCAAGATCCAGGCTACGAGCAGTACTTC. Protein product: CASSQDPGYEQYF.

The chain couples TRBV27 to TRBJ1-5; 7 bases are shared with TRBD1. Trimming removed 6 bases from V and 4 bases from J; junction bases left unmatched: 9. Germline CDR1 MNHEY, CDR2 SMNVEV (reference sequence). The CDR3 sequence is 15 residues long. The CDR3 sequence: CASRPSGGANQPQHF. In nucleotides, the CDR3 is TGTGCCAGCAGACCCTCAGGGGGTGCTAATCAGCCCCAGCATTTT.

This clone was counted a single time. The chain combines TRBV6-6 with TRBJ2-2, with 9 bases identical to TRBD1. Germline CDR1 MNHNY, CDR2 SVGAGI (reference sequence). There are 13 residues in the CDR3. The CDR3 region has the DNA TGTGCAGCTGGGACAGGGTCGTCCGGGGAGCTGTTTTTT. Residues: CAAGTGSSGELFF.

The V call is TRBV11-2, the J call TRBJ2-7, with a weak D call TRBD2 (7 bases). With 0 bases removed from V and 1 base from J, the gap between germline ends came to 10 bases. This CDR3 comprises 15 residues. Germline V CDR1 and CDR2: SGHAT, FQNNGV. Written as DNA, the CDR3 is TGTGCCAGCAGCTTAGACGCGGGGGCGTCCTACGAGCAGTACGTC. Translation: CASSLDAGASYEQYV.

The chain employs TRBV3-1 (or the pseudogene TRBV3-2) and TRBJ1-2; a weak D match, TRBD1 (6 bases). The CDR3 runs 14 residues. The V and J ends lost 3 bases and 4 bases respectively, with 12 bases between them. The V gene's germline CDR1 is LGHDT and CDR2 YNNKEL (reference sequence). Here the CDR3 reads CASSHFAGAYGYTF. In nucleotides, the CDR3 is TGTGCCAGCAGCCATTTCGCGGGGGCCTATGGCTACACCTTC.

About this clone itself: Other DNA variants within this sample encode the same CDR3. The gene calls are TRBV5-1 and TRBJ2-2; weak D call: TRBD2 (6 bases). The CDR3 has 15 residues. V lost 4 bases and J lost 2, with 12 bases in between. Germline loops: CDR1 SGHRS, CDR2 YFSETQ. In DNA form, the CDR3 reads TGCGCCAGCAGCCTTAGCGGCGCTAACACCGGGGAGCTGTTTTTT. Translated: CASSLSGANTGELFF.

In its sample, this clone was seen once. The rearrangement uses TRBV11-1 and TRBJ2-3; 8 bases are a match to TRBD1. This CDR3 comprises 14 residues. The germline CDR1 and CDR2 sequences are SGHAT and FQDESV (reference sequence). Trimming removed 3 bases from V and 4 bases from J; junction bases left unmatched: 3. The CDR3: CASSFDRGSDTQYF. For the CDR3, the DNA is TGTGCCAGCAGCTTCGACAGGGGATCAGATACGCAGTATTTT.

This chain links TRBV25-1 with TRBJ1-2, with 10 bases identical to TRBD1. Germline CDR1 reads MGHDK; CDR2 reads SYGVNS. The CDR3 is 16 amino acids. V lost 1 base to trimming and J lost 8 bases; unmatched junction nucleotides: 10. The CDR3 DNA is TGTGCCAGCAGTGAATCCGGGACAGGGGATATCTACGGCTACACCTTC. This gives the protein CASSESGTGDIYGYTF.

V is TRBV2 and J is TRBJ2-1; 10 bases align to TRBD2. Germline CDR1 SNHLY, CDR2 FYNNEI. V shed 8 bases and J 4 bases; nucleotides not matched to a gene: 2. The CDR3 totals 13 residues. Written as DNA, the CDR3 is TGTGCCAGCGCTAGCGGGGGATACAATGAGCAGTTCTTC. It encodes CASASGGYNEQFF.

The rearrangement links TRBV7-2 to TRBJ2-7; the D is unclear. V was trimmed by 5 bases and J by 7 bases, leaving 15 bases between them. Germline V lookup: CDR1 SGHTA, CDR2 FQGNSA. The length of the CDR3 is 13 residues. For the CDR3, the DNA is TGTGCCAGCAGCCCACAGAACGAAATAGAGCAGTACGTC. Translation: CASSPQNEIEQYV.

The chain joins TRBV10-2 to TRBJ2-6; no clear D. Germline CDR1 WSHSY, CDR2 SAAADI. Deletions cut 6 bases from V and 3 bases from J, with 9 bases between. This CDR3 is 14 amino acids long. The CDR3 DNA reads as TGCGCCAGCAGAGACACCGGTGGGGCCAACGTCCTGACTTTC. Translating it yields CASRDTGGANVLTF.

The chain has TRBV9 and TRBJ2-2; tentatively, D is TRBD2 (5 bases). The CDR3 consists of 14 residues. Trimming pared 2 bases from V and 1 base from J, leaving 6 bases between. Germline V gene lookup returns CDR1 SGDLS and CDR2 YYNGEE. CDR3 in amino acids: CASSVRENTGELFF. The CDR3 coding sequence is TGTGCCAGCAGCGTGAGGGAGAACACCGGGGAGCTGTTTTTT. The variable domain in full, completed from reference TRBV9 and TRBJ2-2, reads DSGVTQTPKHLITATGQRVTLRCSPRSGDLSVYWYQQSLDQGLQFLIQYYNGEERAKGNILERFSAQQFPDLHSELNLSSLELGDSALYFCASSVRENTGELFFGEGSRLTVL.

The rearrangement links TRBV27 to TRBJ2-1; unclear D gene. The germline CDR1 and CDR2 sequences are MNHEY and SMNVEV (reference sequence). The CDR3 has 13 amino acids. V dropped 0 bases and J dropped 10 bases, with 10 bases sitting between them. The CDR3 loop is CASSLSPLREQFF. CDR3 nucleotides: TGTGCCAGCAGTTTATCTCCCCTACGGGAGCAGTTCTTC.

V is TRBV4-3 and J is TRBJ1-1; TRBD1 might be the D (5 bases). Trimming took off 4 bases at V and 5 bases at J, with 17 bases between the two ends. The CDR3 extends over 15 amino acids. CDR1 is LGHNA, CDR2 YSLEER, per germline. The CDR3 coding sequence is TGCGCCAGCAGCCTTGGAGGGCGCGGGGGGACTGAAGCTTTCTTT. Translating it yields CASSLGGRGGTEAFF.

This chain connects TRBV27 to TRBJ1-2, with D possibly matching TRBD1 (6 bases). In germline, CDR1 is MNHEY, CDR2 SMNVEV (reference sequence). The V end lost 2 bases, the J end lost 6 bases, and 16 bases lay between the germline ends. CDR3 size: 15 residues. CDR3 nucleotides: TGTGCCAGCAGTTTACAGGACAGTCCCCCGGATGGCTACACCTTC. Its protein product is CASSLQDSPPDGYTF.

The chain links TRBV3-1 (or the pseudogene TRBV3-2) to TRBJ2-5; a weak D match, TRBD2 (6 bases). The CDR3 length is 13 residues. Germline assignment: CDR1 LGHDT and CDR2 YNNKEL (reference sequence). Between the trimmed V and J ends, which lost 1 base and 6 bases, there was a span of 9 bases. CDR3 sequence: CASSQGGEKTQYF. Here the CDR3 DNA reads TGTGCCAGCAGCCAAGGCGGGGAAAAGACCCAGTACTTC.

The chain combines TRBV11-2 with TRBJ2-3, with 7 bases fitting TRBD1. The germline V gene has CDR1 SGHAT and CDR2 FQNNGV. CDR3 size: 15 residues. V shed 5 bases, J shed 0 bases, and the junction held 5 bases outside the gene matches. The CDR3 bases are TGTGCCAGCAGCCGGGGACAGTCCAGCACAGATACGCAGTATTTT. It translates to CASSRGQSSTDTQYF. Supplemented by reference TRBV11-2 and TRBJ2-3, the full variable domain reads EAGVAQSPRYKIIEKRQSVAFWCNPISGHATLYWYQQILGQGPKLLIQFQNNGVVDDSQLPKDRFSAERLKGVDSTLKIQPAKLEDSAVYLCASSRGQSSTDTQYFGPGTRLTVL.

This sequence joins TRBV14 and TRBJ1-2, with 8 positions matching TRBD1. The CDR3 length is 15 residues. V lost 3 bases and J lost 4; bases outside the gene matches: 7. Germline CDR1 SGHDN, CDR2 FVKESK. The CDR3 DNA is TGTGCCAGCAGCCAGATGACAGGGGAACTCTATGGCTACACCTTC. Its translation is CASSQMTGELYGYTF.